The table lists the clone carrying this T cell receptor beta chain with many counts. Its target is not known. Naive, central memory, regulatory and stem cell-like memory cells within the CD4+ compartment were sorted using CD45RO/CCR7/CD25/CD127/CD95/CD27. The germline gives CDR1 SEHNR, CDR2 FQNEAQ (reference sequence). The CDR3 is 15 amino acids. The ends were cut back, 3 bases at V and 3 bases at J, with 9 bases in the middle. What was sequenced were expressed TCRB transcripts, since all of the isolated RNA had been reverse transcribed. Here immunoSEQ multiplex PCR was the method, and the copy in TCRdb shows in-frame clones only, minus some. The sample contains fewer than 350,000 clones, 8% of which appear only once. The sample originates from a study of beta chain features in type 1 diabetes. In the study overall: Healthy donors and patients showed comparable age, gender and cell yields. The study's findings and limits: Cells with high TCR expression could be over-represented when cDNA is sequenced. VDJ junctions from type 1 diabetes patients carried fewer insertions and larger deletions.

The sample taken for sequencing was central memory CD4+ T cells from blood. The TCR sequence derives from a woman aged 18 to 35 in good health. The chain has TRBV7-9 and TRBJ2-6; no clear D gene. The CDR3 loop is CASSFVRGGANVLTF. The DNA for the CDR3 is TGTGCCAGCAGCTTTGTACGCGGTGGGGCCAACGTCCTGACTTTC.